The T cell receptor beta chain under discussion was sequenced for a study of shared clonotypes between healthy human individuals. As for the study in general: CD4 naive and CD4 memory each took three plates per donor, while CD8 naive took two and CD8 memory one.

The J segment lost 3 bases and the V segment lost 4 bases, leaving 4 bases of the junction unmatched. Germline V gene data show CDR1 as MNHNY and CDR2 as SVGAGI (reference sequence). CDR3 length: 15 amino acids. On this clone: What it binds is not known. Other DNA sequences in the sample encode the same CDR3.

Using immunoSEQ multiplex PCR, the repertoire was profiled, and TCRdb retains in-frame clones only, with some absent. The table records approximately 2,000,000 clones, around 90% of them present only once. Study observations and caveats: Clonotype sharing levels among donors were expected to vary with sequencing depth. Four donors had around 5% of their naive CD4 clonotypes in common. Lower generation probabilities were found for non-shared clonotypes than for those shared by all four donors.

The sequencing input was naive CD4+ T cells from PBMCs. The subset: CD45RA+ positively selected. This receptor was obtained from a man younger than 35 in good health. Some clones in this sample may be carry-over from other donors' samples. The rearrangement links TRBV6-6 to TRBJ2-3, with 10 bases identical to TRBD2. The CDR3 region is CASSSGLAFTDTQYF. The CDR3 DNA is TGTGCCAGCAGTTCGGGACTAGCGTTTACAGATACGCAGTATTTT.